One and the same sample provided the 3 T cell receptor beta chains below, sequenced in a study of shared clonotypes between healthy human individuals. Clones were read by immunoSEQ multiplex PCR, and TCRdb kept only the in-frame ones, dropping some. The repertoire holds 550,000 to 650,000 clones, about 96% seen once, with roughly 0.1% in the top ten. Cells designated naive CD8 were CD45RO-negative and were positively selected for CCR7, with terminally differentiated effector memory CD45RA+ cells excluded. Material: naive CD8+ T cells sorted from blood. These receptors were taken from a woman younger than 45 in good health.

The chain links TRBV9 to TRBJ1-1; possibly TRBD1 for D (5 bases). Looked up from germline, CDR1 is SGDLS and CDR2 is YYNGEE. The ends were cut back, 0 bases at V and 0 bases at J, with 9 bases in the middle. The CDR3 is made up of 15 amino acids. CDR3 DNA: TGTGCCAGCAGCGTAGCGGTGGACATGAACACTGAAGCTTTCTTT. Amino acid sequence: CASSVAVDMNTEAFF.

V and J are TRBV7-8 and TRBJ1-1; tentatively, D is TRBD1 (5 bases). This CDR3 has 15 amino acids. V lost 0 bases, J lost 0 bases, and 8 bases lay in between. From germline, CDR1 is SGHVS and CDR2 FQNEAQ. CDR3 sequence (DNA): TGTGCCAGCAGCTTAGCGTTGGGGCTGAACACTGAAGCTTTCTTT. It is translated as CASSLALGLNTEAFF.

The rearrangement joins TRBV6-5 to TRBJ2-7; tentative D call: TRBD2 (5 bases). Germline CDR1 reads MNHEY; CDR2 reads SVGAGI. V gave up 0 bases and J gave up 3 bases, with 15 bases separating them. The CDR3 spans 16 residues. As DNA, the CDR3 is TGTGCCAGCAGTTACTCAGGGTTAGGGAGCGGCTACGAGCAGTACTTC. Protein: CASSYSGLGSGYEQYF.